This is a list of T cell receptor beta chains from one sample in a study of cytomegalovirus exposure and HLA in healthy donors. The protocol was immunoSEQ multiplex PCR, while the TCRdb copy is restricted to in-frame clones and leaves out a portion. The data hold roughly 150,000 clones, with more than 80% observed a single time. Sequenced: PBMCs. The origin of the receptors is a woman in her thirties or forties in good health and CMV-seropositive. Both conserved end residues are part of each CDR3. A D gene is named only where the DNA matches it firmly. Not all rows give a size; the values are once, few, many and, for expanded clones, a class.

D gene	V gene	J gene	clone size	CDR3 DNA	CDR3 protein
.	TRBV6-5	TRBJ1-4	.	TGTGCCAGCAGGTCTAATGAAAAACTGCTTTTT	CASRSNEKLLF
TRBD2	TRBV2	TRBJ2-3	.	TGTGCCACCAGGACTAGCGGGGGCCGCACAGATACGCAGTATTTT	CATRTSGGRTDTQYF
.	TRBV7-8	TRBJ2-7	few	TGTGCCAGCAGTCCCCTTTCCCACGAGCAGTACTTC	CASSPLSHEQYF
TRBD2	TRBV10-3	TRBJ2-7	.	TGTGCCATCTCCCCGGCTAGCGGGAGTTACGAGCAGTACTTC	CAISPASGSYEQYF
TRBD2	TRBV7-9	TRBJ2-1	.	TGTGCCAGCAGCTTCGAGGTAGCGGGGGTAGCGTTCTTC	CASSFEVAGVAFF
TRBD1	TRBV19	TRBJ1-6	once	TGTGCCAGTAAGACCGGGACAGGGAATTCACCCCTCCACTTT	CASKTGTGNSPLHF
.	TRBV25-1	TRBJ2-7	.	TGTGCCAGCAGTGAATCAGGTGGCTACGAGCAGTACTTC	CASSESGGYEQYF
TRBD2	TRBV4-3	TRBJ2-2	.	TGCGCCAGCAGCCAAGATAGCGGGGGGGCCGGGAACGGGGAGCTGTTTTTT	CASSQDSGGAGNGELFF
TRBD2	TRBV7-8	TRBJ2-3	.	TGTGCCAGCAGCCCCCGACCCCCGAGAGCGGGGAACACAGATACGCAGTATTTT	CASSPRPPRAGNTDTQYF
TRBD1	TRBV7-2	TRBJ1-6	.	TGTGCCAGCAGGGGGACAGGTTCATATAATTCACCCCTCCACTTT	CASRGTGSYNSPLHF
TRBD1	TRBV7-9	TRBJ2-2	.	TGTTCCAGCAGCCGACAGGGAGTCACCGGGGAGCTGTTTTTT	CSSSRQGVTGELFF
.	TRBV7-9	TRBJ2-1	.	TGTGCCAGCAGCTTAGACCGGGATCAGTTCTTC	CASSLDRDQFF
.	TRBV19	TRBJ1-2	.	TGTGCCAGTAGTATAGACCCGAGAGATGGCTACACCTTC	CASSIDPRDGYTF
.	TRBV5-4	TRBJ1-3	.	TGTGCCAGCAGCTCCCAACTGGCGGGGGGAAACACCATATATTTT	CASSSQLAGGNTIYF
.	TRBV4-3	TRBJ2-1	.	TGCGCCAGCAGCCACGGGATTCCTTCCGACAATGAGCAGTTCTTC	CASSHGIPSDNEQFF
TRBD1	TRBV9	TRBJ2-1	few	TGTGCCAGCAGCGGCCGTAGGGACAGGGTGGGCAATGAGCAGTTCTTC	CASSGRRDRVGNEQFF
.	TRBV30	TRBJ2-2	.	TGTGCCTCCCCAAGGAGGGTTCATTCCGGGGAGCTGTTTTTT	CASPRRVHSGELFF
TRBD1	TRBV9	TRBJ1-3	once	TGTGCCAGCAGCCCAGCATCGGGACAGGGTAAAAACACCATATATTTT	CASSPASGQGKNTIYF
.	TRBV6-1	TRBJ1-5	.	TGTGCCAGCAGGCAGACAGTTTTAGGCAATCAGCCCCAGCATTTT	CASRQTVLGNQPQHF
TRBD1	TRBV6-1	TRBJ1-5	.	TGTGCCAGCAGTCCCGGGACAGGGTTTGTCCAGCCCCAGCATTTT	CASSPGTGFVQPQHF
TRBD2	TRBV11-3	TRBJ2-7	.	TGTGCCAGCAGCTTAGACGCCTCTAGCGGCTCCTACGAGCAGTACTTC	CASSLDASSGSYEQYF
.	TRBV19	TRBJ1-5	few	TGTGCCAGTAGTATAGTAATCGAGAGTTATAGCAATCAGCCCCAGCATTTT	CASSIVIESYSNQPQHF
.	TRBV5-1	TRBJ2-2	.	TGCGCCAGCAGCGACGTACAGGGGGAGCTGTTTTTT	CASSDVQGELFF
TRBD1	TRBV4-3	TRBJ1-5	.	TGCGCCAGCAGCCAAAACCAGGGACAGGGTAACCAGCCCCAGCATTTT	CASSQNQGQGNQPQHF
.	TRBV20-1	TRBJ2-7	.	TGCAGTGGGACAGTAGGCTACGAGCAGTACTTC	CSGTVGYEQYF
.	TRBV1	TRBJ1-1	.	TGCACCAGCAGCCAAGGACAGGACACTGAAGCTTTCTTT	CTSSQGQDTEAFF
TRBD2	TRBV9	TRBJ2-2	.	TGTGCCAGCAGCCTTAGAGCGGGATGGTCGGTCGGGGAGCTGTTTTTT	CASSLRAGWSVGELFF
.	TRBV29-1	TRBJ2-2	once	TGCAGCGTTCAAACACCGAACACCGGGGAGCTGTTTTTT	CSVQTPNTGELFF
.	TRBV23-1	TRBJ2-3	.	TGCGCCAGCAGTCACTGCGGCCCGGCGGATACGCAGTATTTT	CASSHCGPADTQYF
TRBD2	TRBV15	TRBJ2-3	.	TGTGCCACCAGCACCCGACTAGCGGGCCTCACAGATACGCAGTATTTT	CATSTRLAGLTDTQYF
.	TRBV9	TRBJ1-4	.	TGTGCCAGCAGCCCCGGGACTCCTCTAGGGACTAATGAAAAACTGTTTTTT	CASSPGTPLGTNEKLFF
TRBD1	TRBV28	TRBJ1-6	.	TGTGCCAGCAGTTACCCCGGGACAGGGGGCTTTAATTCACCCCTCCACTTT	CASSYPGTGGFNSPLHF
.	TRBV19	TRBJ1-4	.	TGTGCCAGTAGCTCGGGAGATGTGGATGAAAAACTGTTTTTT	CASSSGDVDEKLFF
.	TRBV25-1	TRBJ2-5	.	TGTGCCAGCGGCCGAAGTGGCCCACAAGAGACCCAGTACTTC	CASGRSGPQETQYF
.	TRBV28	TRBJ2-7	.	TGTGCCAGCAGGGGACATTACGAGCAGTACTTC	CASRGHYEQYF
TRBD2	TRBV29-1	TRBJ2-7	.	TGCAGCGTTCTAGCGGCCTCCTACGAGCAGTACTTC	CSVLAASYEQYF
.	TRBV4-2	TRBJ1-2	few	TGTGCCAGCTGCCAACCCCGGCTGGGGGCTATCTATGGCTACACCTTC	CASCQPRLGAIYGYTF
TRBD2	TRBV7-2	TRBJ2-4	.	TGTGCCAGCAGCTTAGCACCGGGACTAGCGGGGGACCGAGCCAAAAACATTCAGTACTTC	CASSLAPGLAGDRAKNIQYF
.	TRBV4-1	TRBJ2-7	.	TGCGCCAGCAGCCAAGAAATGACTTATACCTACGAGCAGTACTTC	CASSQEMTYTYEQYF
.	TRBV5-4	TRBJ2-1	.	TGTGCCAGCAGCTTGGATTGGGCTCTCGGCAATGAGCAGTTCTTC	CASSLDWALGNEQFF
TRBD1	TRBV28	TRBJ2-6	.	TGTGCCAGCTGCTCAGGGGGACGGTCTGGGGCCAACGTCCTGACTTTC	CASCSGGRSGANVLTF
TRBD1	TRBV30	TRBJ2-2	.	TGTGCCCTAGACAGGGGGACTAACACCGGGGAGCTGTTTTTT	CALDRGTNTGELFF
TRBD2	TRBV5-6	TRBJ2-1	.	TGTGCCAGCAGCTTGTGGACTAGCGGGGGATCCTACAATGAGCAGTTCTTC	CASSLWTSGGSYNEQFF
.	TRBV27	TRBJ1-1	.	TGTGCCAGCAGCTTGACAGGGAACACTGAAGCTTTCTTT	CASSLTGNTEAFF
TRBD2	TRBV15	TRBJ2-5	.	TGTGCCACCAGCTTAGGACTAGCGGGAGTGGAGACCCAGTACTTC	CATSLGLAGVETQYF
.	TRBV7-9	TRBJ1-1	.	TGTGCCAGCAGCTTAGCGACAGCGAACACTGAAGCTTTCTTT	CASSLATANTEAFF
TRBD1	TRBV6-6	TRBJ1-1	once	TGTGCCAGCAGTTGGGGACAGGGTGGGGCTGAAGCTTTCTTT	CASSWGQGGAEAFF
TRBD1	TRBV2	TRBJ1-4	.	TGTGCCAGCAGTCCCGACAGGGTAACTAATGAAAAACTGTTTTTT	CASSPDRVTNEKLFF
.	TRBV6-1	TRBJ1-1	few	TGTGCCAGCAGTCAAGGGGGGGGTAGTGGAACTGAAGCTTTCTTT	CASSQGGGSGTEAFF
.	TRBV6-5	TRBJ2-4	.	TGTGCCAGCATGGGGGCTTCAGCCAAAAACATTCAGTACTTC	CASMGASAKNIQYF
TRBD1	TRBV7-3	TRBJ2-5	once	TGTGCCAGCAGTCCCGGCAGGGGGCGCGGAGAGACCCAGTACTTC	CASSPGRGRGETQYF
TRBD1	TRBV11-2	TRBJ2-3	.	TGTGCCAGCAGCTTAGGGGTCAGGGGGCGTGAAGATACGCAGTATTTT	CASSLGVRGREDTQYF
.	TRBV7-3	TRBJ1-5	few	TGTGCCAGCAGCTTAGGGAGCGATCAGCCCCAGCATTTT	CASSLGSDQPQHF
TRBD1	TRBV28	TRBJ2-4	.	TGTGCCAGCAGGGCCGGACAGGGTGGAATTCAGTACTTC	CASRAGQGGIQYF
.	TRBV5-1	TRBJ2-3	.	TGCGCCAGCAGCCGTGCGGGGAGTACTGATACGCAGTATTTT	CASSRAGSTDTQYF